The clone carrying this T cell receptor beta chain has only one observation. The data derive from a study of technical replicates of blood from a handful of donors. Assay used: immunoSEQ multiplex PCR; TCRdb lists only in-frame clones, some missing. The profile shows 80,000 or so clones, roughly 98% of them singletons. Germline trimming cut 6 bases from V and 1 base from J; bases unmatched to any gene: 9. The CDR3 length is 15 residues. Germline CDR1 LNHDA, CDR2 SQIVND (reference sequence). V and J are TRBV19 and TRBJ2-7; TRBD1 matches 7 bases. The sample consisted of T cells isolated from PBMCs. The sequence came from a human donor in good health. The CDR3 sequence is CASSEGAYASYEQYF. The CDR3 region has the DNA TGTGCCAGTAGCGAGGGGGCCTACGCTTCCTACGAGCAGTACTTC.